This TCR beta chain was documented in a study of T cell responses to AZD1222 COVID-19 vaccine. Study-level findings and limits: Recipients of AZD1222 seropositive at baseline numbered only 5 or 6. The study found vaccine-associated CD4 TCRs spanning spike, dominant at 160-218 and 743-854. In a largely white British group with more females than males, clonal diversity was possibly underestimated. Repertoires were obtained solely post-peak T cell response.

As regards this clone: Its antigen remains unidentified.

This table comes from immunoSEQ multiplex PCR, and its TCRdb copy is limited to in-frame clones, with some not included. Found here are 150,000 to 250,000 clones, 90% to 95% of them singletons; the top ten hold approximately 1%. Unmatched junction bases numbered 6, after V lost 3 bases and J lost 4 bases. Germline CDR1 and CDR2: WNHNN and SYGVQD (reference sequence). The CDR3 contains 16 residues. The gene calls are TRBV10-1 and TRBJ2-2, with 9 bases fitting TRBD1. The sequence was obtained from an adult who received the AZD1222 COVID-19 vaccine. Specimen: peripheral blood, collected 28 days after the second AZD1222 dose. CDR3 residues: CASSDFGQGSTGELFF. The DNA of the CDR3 is TGCGCCAGCAGTGATTTTGGACAGGGGAGCACCGGGGAGCTGTTTTTT.